The 3 T cell receptor beta chains below were found in one sample sequenced in a study of shared clonotypes between healthy human individuals. Profiled with immunoSEQ multiplex PCR; TCRdb holds only in-frame clones, not every one. The sample yields hundreds of thousands of clones, around three quarters seen once. Sequenced: memory CD4+ T cells sorted from blood. The subset here: CD45RA-negative fraction. All receptors derive from a woman aged 25 to 39 in good health.

This sequence joins TRBV28 and TRBJ1-5; a weak D match, TRBD1 (5 bases). V lost 2 bases, J lost 0 bases, and 14 bases lay in between. Germline values: CDR1 MDHEN, CDR2 SYDVKM. The CDR3 covers 17 residues. Here the CDR3 DNA reads TGTGCCAGCAGTTTAACCTACCCGGGGGTTAGCAATCAGCCCCAGCATTTT. Translating gives CASSLTYPGVSNQPQHF. Full variable domain (rest looked up from reference TRBV28 and TRBJ1-5): DVKVTQSSRYLVKRTGEKVFLECVQDMDHENMFWYRQDPGLGLRLIYFSYDVKMKEKGDIPEGYSVSREKKERFSLILESASTNQTSMYLCASSLTYPGVSNQPQHFGDGTRLSIL.

With respect to this clone: This CDR3 is also generated by other DNA sequences in the sample. The chain has TRBV28 and TRBJ2-2; D uncertain. Trimming took 3 bases from V and 1 from J, leaving 9 bases between them. CDR1 and CDR2 from the germline V gene are MDHEN and SYDVKM. The CDR3 totals 15 residues. CDR3 loop: CASSLVVGNTGELFF. The CDR3 coding sequence is TGTGCCAGCAGTTTGGTAGTAGGGAACACCGGGGAGCTGTTTTTT.

The V call is TRBV28, the J call TRBJ2-3; 8 nucleotides line up with TRBD1. The germline V gene has CDR1 MDHEN and CDR2 SYDVKM. V dropped 7 bases and J dropped 5; count of bases not matched to a gene: 11. The CDR3 is 15 residues long. DNA of the CDR3: TGTGCCAGCAATCTCCAGGGGGCCAGCGAAGATACGCAGTATTTT. Its protein product is CASNLQGASEDTQYF.